This T cell receptor (beta chain) came from a study of OX40 agonist ivuxolimab in advanced cancers. About the research overall: In this trial design, patients received ivuxolimab intravenously at 0.01 to 10 mg/kg every 2 weeks. Participants averaged approximately 60 years of age (range roughly 23 to 79) and were 75% to 90% male.

Study-level results: CD8+ T cells were the subset that, on average, had more expanded clones than CD4+.

Assay used: immunoSEQ multiplex PCR; TCRdb lists only in-frame clones, some missing. The sample holds approximately 74,000 clones, about 90% seen once. Of note for this clone: What it binds is not known.

Germline CDR1 is SEHNR and CDR2 is FQNEAQ (reference sequence). With V trimmed by 5 bases and J by 10 bases, 13 bases remained unmatched. This CDR3 contains 16 residues. This sequence was found in an adult with an advanced solid tumor such as melanoma, head and neck, liver or kidney cancer. V is TRBV7-9 and J is TRBJ2-1; the match to TRBD1 covers 11 bases. The sequencing here drew on CD4+ or CD8+ T cells sorted from blood, taken in a trial of the OX40 agonist ivuxolimab. This CDR3 reads CASSPVRTGGWGEQFF. For the CDR3, the DNA is TGTGCCAGCAGCCCTGTCAGGACAGGGGGCTGGGGGGAGCAGTTCTTC.